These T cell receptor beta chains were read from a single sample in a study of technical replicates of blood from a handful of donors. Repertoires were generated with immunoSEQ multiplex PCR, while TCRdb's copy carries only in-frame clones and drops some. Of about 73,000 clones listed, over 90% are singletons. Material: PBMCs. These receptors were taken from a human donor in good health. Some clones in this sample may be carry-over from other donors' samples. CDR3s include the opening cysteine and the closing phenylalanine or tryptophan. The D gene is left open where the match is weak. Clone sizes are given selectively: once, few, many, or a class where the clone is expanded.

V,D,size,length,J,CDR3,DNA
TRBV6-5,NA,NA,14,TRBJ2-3,CASSPPGSPTTQYF,TGTGCCAGCAGCCCACCCGGGAGCCCCACTACGCAGTATTTT
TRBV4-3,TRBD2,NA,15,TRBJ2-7,CASSQAGTSRSEQYF,TGCGCCAGCAGCCAAGCCGGGACTAGCAGAAGCGAGCAGTACTTC
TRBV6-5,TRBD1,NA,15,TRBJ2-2,CASNQDRGLYGELFF,TGTGCCAGCAACCAGGACAGGGGGCTGTATGGGGAGCTGTTTTTT
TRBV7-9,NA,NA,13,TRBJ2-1,CASTRTGINEQFF,TGTGCCAGCACACGCACGGGTATCAATGAGCAGTTCTTC
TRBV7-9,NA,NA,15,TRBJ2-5,CASSFLGGVQETQYF,TGTGCCAGCAGCTTCCTAGGGGGGGTCCAAGAGACCCAGTACTTC
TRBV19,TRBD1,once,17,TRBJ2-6,CASSTGQGLSGANVLTF,TGTGCCAGTAGTACGGGACAGGGGCTATCTGGGGCCAACGTCCTGACTTTC
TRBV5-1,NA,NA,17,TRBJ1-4,CASSIRGGGATNEKLFF,TGCGCCAGCAGCATCCGAGGGGGGGGTGCAACTAATGAAAAACTGTTTTTT
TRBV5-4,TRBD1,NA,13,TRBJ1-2,CASSETGIYGYTF,TGTGCCAGCAGCGAGACAGGGATCTATGGCTACACCTTC
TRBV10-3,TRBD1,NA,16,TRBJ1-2,CAISDNPGQGAEGYTF,TGTGCCATCAGTGATAACCCGGGACAGGGGGCAGAAGGCTACACCTTC
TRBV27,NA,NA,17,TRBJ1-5,CASSGGSGPRGWQPQHF,TGTGCCAGCAGTGGAGGCTCGGGGCCCCGGGGGTGGCAGCCCCAGCATTTT
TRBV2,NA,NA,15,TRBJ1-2,CASSAQERNNYGYTF,TGTGCCAGCAGTGCACAGGAGCGCAATAACTATGGCTACACCTTC
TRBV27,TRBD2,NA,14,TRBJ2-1,CASNGLAGAGEQFF,TGTGCCAGCAATGGACTAGCGGGAGCGGGTGAGCAGTTCTTC
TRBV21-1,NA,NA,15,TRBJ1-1,CASSKALRPPRRAFF,TGTGCCAGCAGCAAAGCGCTTCGTCCCCCGAGGAGAGCTTTCTTT
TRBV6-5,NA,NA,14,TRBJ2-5,CASCPLPNQETQYF,TGTGCCAGCTGCCCTCTACCAAACCAAGAGACCCAGTACTTC
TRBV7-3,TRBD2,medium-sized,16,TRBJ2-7,CASSYKTSGKSYEQYF,TGTGCCAGCAGCTACAAGACTAGCGGGAAATCCTACGAGCAGTACTTC
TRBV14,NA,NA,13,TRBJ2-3,CASSSGDTDTQYF,TGTGCCAGCAGCTCCGGAGATACAGATACGCAGTATTTT